Sequencing of this T cell receptor beta chain was carried out in a study of blood T cell repertoires in COVID-19. This CDR3 has 16 amino acids. The junction had 8 bases not matched to a gene; V was cut back by 6 bases and J by 0 bases. Germline CDR1 reads SNHLY; CDR2 reads FYNNEI. This table comes from immunoSEQ multiplex PCR, and its TCRdb copy is limited to in-frame clones, with some not included. The profile shows around 56,000 clones, about 73% of them singletons. Sequencing input: peripheral blood. This TCR derives from a woman aged 70-85 years with acute or convalescent COVID-19. The chain couples TRBV2 to TRBJ1-3; 7 nucleotides agree with TRBD1. The CDR3, as DNA: TGTGCCAGCAGCGAGGACAGGAGACCCTCTGGAAACACCATATATTTT. Its translation: CASSEDRRPSGNTIYF.